Each of the 15 T cell receptor beta chains below was sequenced from the same sample in a study of ipilimumab plus nivolumab after autologous stem cell transplantation. TCRdb keeps only in-frame clones here, not all; method: immunoSEQ multiplex PCR. The sample yields 15,000 or so clones, around 80% seen once. Source: PBMCs, taken in a trial of ipilimumab plus nivolumab as post-transplant consolidation. These receptors came from a male donor with diffuse large B-cell lymphoma.

J is TRBJ1-1 and V is TRBV5-4; D might be TRBD1 (5 bases). CDR3 length equals 14 residues. V was cut by 4 bases and J by 5 bases, with 15 bases left in between. The V gene's germline CDR1 is SGHNT and CDR2 YYREEE (reference sequence). CDR3 DNA: TGTGCCAGCAGCCCGGAGGGACGTGGAACTGAAGCTTTCTTT. Translated, it gives CASSPEGRGTEAFF.

This clone was found a few times. The rearrangement links TRBV7-2 to TRBJ1-2, with 7 positions matching TRBD1. V trimming: 5 bases; J trimming: 3 bases; junction bases outside the gene matches: 12. This CDR3 comprises 16 residues. Germline-derived CDR1 and CDR2 are SGHTA and FQGNSA. The CDR3 region is CASSVDRAGMDYGYTF. CDR3 coding DNA: TGTGCCAGCAGCGTAGACAGGGCGGGGATGGACTATGGCTACACCTTC.

The rearrangement uses TRBV7-2 and TRBJ1-4; D might be TRBD1 (5 bases). Trimming stripped 4 bases from V and 3 bases from J, with 18 bases between. The CDR3 has 17 residues. CDR1 SGHTA and CDR2 FQGNSA come from the germline V gene. CDR3 sequence: CASSSGTERSANEKLFF. The DNA of the CDR3 is TGTGCCAGCAGCTCCGGGACGGAAAGGTCGGCTAATGAAAAACTGTTTTTT.

There are a few counts of this clone. This sequence joins TRBV28 and TRBJ2-7; tentatively, D is TRBD2 (5 bases). Germline V gene data show CDR1 as MDHEN and CDR2 as SYDVKM. The CDR3 totals 15 residues. Trimming removed 3 bases from V and 1 base from J, with 13 bases in between. The CDR3 protein is CASSFTGYQSYEQYF. DNA for the CDR3: TGTGCCAGCAGTTTTACGGGGTATCAGTCCTACGAGCAGTACTTC.

The chain is built from TRBV5-1 and TRBJ2-7; D may be TRBD2 (6 bases). Germline-derived CDR1 and CDR2 are SGHRS and YFSETQ. Between the trimmed V and J ends, which lost 7 bases and 6 bases, there was a span of 20 bases. This CDR3 comprises 14 residues. The CDR3 loop reads CASAGRVSSAEQYF. CDR3 DNA: TGCGCCAGCGCGGGACGAGTTAGTAGCGCCGAGCAGTACTTC.

The gene calls are TRBV18 and TRBJ2-5, with D unclear. The J call may not be correct, given that the DNA end is closer to TRBJ2-7. The CDR3 spans 16 residues. Germline V gene data show CDR1 as KGHSH and CDR2 as LQKENI. CDR3 sequence (DNA): TGTGCCAGCTCAGCTGGAGTGGACCGCGATTCCTACGAGCAGTACTTC. This codes for CASSAGVDRDSYEQYF.

The rearrangement uses TRBV6-5 and TRBJ1-2; 10 bases line up with TRBD1. This CDR3 spans 14 amino acids. J was trimmed by 4 bases and V by 6 bases; bases with no gene match: 5. Germline V gives CDR1 MNHEY, CDR2 SVGAGI. CDR3 region: CASRRDRGAYGYTF. The CDR3, as DNA: TGTGCCAGCAGGAGGGACAGGGGAGCCTATGGCTACACCTTC.

The CDR3 protein is CASSSPHTEAFF. CDR3 coding DNA: TGTGCCAGCAGTTCCCCCCACACTGAAGCTTTCTTT. V usage is TRBV28 and J usage is TRBJ1-1; D is unclear. CDR1 and CDR2 from the germline V gene are MDHEN and SYDVKM. Trimming took 4 bases from V and 3 from J, leaving 6 bases between them. The CDR3 runs 12 residues.

The chain has TRBV19 and TRBJ1-1; D perhaps matches TRBD1 (5 bases). The CDR3 consists of 13 residues. Per the germline V gene, CDR1 is LNHDA and CDR2 is SQIVND (reference sequence). V gave up 3 bases and J gave up 8 bases, with 13 bases separating them. This chain's CDR3 is CASSIGRDREAFF. The CDR3 DNA is TGTGCCAGTAGTATTGGGAGGGACCGGGAAGCTTTCTTT.

The J gene is TRBJ2-1, the V gene TRBV12-1; no check of the table's D call, TRBD1, against the DNA was made. TRBV12-1 is a pseudogene segment. The CDR3 has 18 amino acids. CDR3 residues: CASSPGLADREVRNEQFF. In DNA, the CDR3 is TGTGCCAGCAGCCCTGGTCTGGCGGACAGGGAGGTTCGGAATGAGCAGTTCTTC.

This clone appeared a single time. The CDR3 spells CASSRQGQETQYF. The CDR3 bases are TGTGCCAGTAGCCGACAGGGACAAGAGACCCAGTACTTC. The gene calls are TRBV19 and TRBJ2-5; 7 bases fit TRBD1. The V segment lost 6 bases and the J segment 2 bases; nucleotides outside the gene matches: 3. The CDR3 is made up of 13 amino acids. CDR1 and CDR2 (germline): LNHDA, SQIVND (reference sequence).

The chain combines TRBV5-1 with TRBJ1-3; no firm D call. V was clipped by 6 bases and J by 0 bases, with 10 bases between them. This CDR3 spans 14 amino acids. CDR1 SGHRS and CDR2 YFSETQ come from the germline V gene. The CDR3 DNA reads as TGCGCCAGCAAAGAAGTGAGCTCTGGAAACACCATATATTTT. Amino acids: CASKEVSSGNTIYF.

V and J are TRBV7-9 and TRBJ1-4, with D possibly being TRBD1 (6 bases). Trimming cost V 4 bases and J 0 bases, with 9 bases left between them. The germline V gene encodes CDR1 SEHNR and CDR2 FQNEAQ (reference sequence). The CDR3 has 15 amino acids. CDR3 loop: CASSSDRSTNEKLFF. CDR3 nucleotides: TGTGCCAGCAGCTCCGACAGGTCAACTAATGAAAAACTGTTTTTT.

V is TRBV28 and J is TRBJ1-3, with TRBD1 matching over 7 bases. CDR3 size: 15 residues. The trim removed 10 bases at V and 4 bases at J, leaving 13 bases unmatched. Germline-derived CDR1 and CDR2 are MDHEN and SYDVKM. The CDR3 sequence is CATVGVRTGGNTIYF. The CDR3 nucleotides are TGTGCCACCGTGGGTGTTCGGACAGGCGGAAACACCATATATTTT.

The chain carries TRBV15 and TRBJ1-4, with TRBD1 as a possible D gene (5 bases). Germline CDR1 LNHNV, CDR2 YYDKDF (reference sequence). Between the trimmed V and J ends, which lost 0 bases and 5 bases, there was a span of 10 bases. The CDR3 is made up of 15 amino acids. In DNA form, the CDR3 reads TGTGCCACCAGCAGAGATAAGAGGGGAAATGAAAAACTGTTTTTT. It encodes CATSRDKRGNEKLFF.